This TCR beta chain was recorded in a study of T cells expressing NK-cell markers. As for the study in general: The eight sequenced donors comprised seven who were HCMV-seropositive and one who was seronegative. Study results and limitations: Dominant NKG2C+ clonotypes were found to form roughly 1.0-7.5% of CD8+ T cells in five to seven donors. The study left the HCMV specificity of expanded NKG2C+ T cell clones unresolved.

For this clonotype: The target antigen is unknown.

For TCR beta, cDNA was produced by 5'RACE template switching with UMIs. TCRdb reprocessed the 5' RACE reads and stores each CDR3 protein as one record, lacking DNA. The table lists about 460,000 distinct CDR3 sequences. Germline V gene data show CDR1 as SGHAT and CDR2 as FQNNGV. The CDR3 consists of 16 residues. The receptor was isolated from a woman in her fifties or sixties in good health. The sample taken for sequencing was blood T cells: a sorted CD56 or NKG2C T cell subset, CD4+ or CD8+ T cells, or bulk PBMC T cells (not recorded which). The chain joins TRBV11-2 to TRBJ2-1; TCRdb gives TRBD2 as the D gene, but with no DNA this cannot be confirmed. This CDR3 reads CASSFRLAGAKNEQFF. Full variable domain (outside the CDR3, taken from reference TRBV11-2 and TRBJ2-1): EAGVAQSPRYKIIEKRQSVAFWCNPISGHATLYWYQQILGQGPKLLIQFQNNGVVDDSQLPKDRFSAERLKGVDSTLKIQPAKLEDSAVYLCASSFRLAGAKNEQFFGPGTRLTVL.